One and the same sample provided the 8 T cell receptor beta chains below, sequenced in a study of T cell responses to AZD1222 COVID-19 vaccine. Profiled with immunoSEQ multiplex PCR; TCRdb holds only in-frame clones, not every one. Among approximately 150,000 clones listed, around 91% were seen once. Source: peripheral blood, taken on day 0 of AZD1222 vaccination. These receptors all come from an adult in good health.

This clone was found a few times. CDR3: CASSLAGGGRANEKLFF. CDR3 bases: TGTGCCAGCAGCTTAGCGGGGGGAGGTCGGGCTAATGAAAAACTGTTTTTT. This rearrangement joins TRBV7-2 to TRBJ1-4, with TRBD1 as a possible D gene (5 bases). The V end lost 0 bases, the J end lost 3 bases, and 14 bases lay between the germline ends. The CDR3 is 17 amino acids. The germline V gene has CDR1 SGHTA and CDR2 FQGNSA.

V and J are TRBV27 and TRBJ2-6; no clear D. The CDR3 length is 15 residues. Germline CDR1 and CDR2: MNHEY and SMNVEV (reference sequence). V dropped 4 bases and J dropped 4 bases, with 11 bases sitting between them. Here the CDR3 reads CASSSPAVGANVLTF. The CDR3 DNA is TGTGCCAGCAGTTCACCGGCGGTAGGGGCCAACGTCCTGACTTTC.

This chain uses TRBV20-1 with TRBJ1-1; TRBD1 aligns across 7 bases. The junction had 10 bases not matched to a gene; V was cut back by 3 bases and J by 0 bases. This CDR3 spans 16 amino acids. Germline V gene lookup returns CDR1 DFQATT and CDR2 SNEGSKA (reference sequence). The CDR3 protein is CSASGRGGGMNTEAFF. The CDR3 coding sequence is TGCAGTGCTAGTGGAAGGGGAGGGGGCATGAACACTGAAGCTTTCTTT.

The rearrangement links TRBV3-1 (or the pseudogene TRBV3-2) to TRBJ1-5, with D unresolved. Germline loops: CDR1 LGHDT, CDR2 YNNKEL (reference sequence). The CDR3 has 15 amino acids. Trimming left V 3 bases short and J 3 bases short, with 12 bases between. In DNA form, the CDR3 reads TGTGCCAGCAGCCACGGATCAGGATTCAATCAGCCCCAGCATTTT. Its protein product is CASSHGSGFNQPQHF.

This clone was picked up one time. J is TRBJ2-5 and V is TRBV2; TRBD2 agrees at 8 bases. The V gene end was trimmed by 10 bases and the J gene end by 5 bases; junction bases not matched to a gene: 12. Looked up from germline, CDR1 is SNHLY and CDR2 is FYNNEI. This CDR3 contains 14 residues. CDR3 DNA: TGTGCCACCAGAGGGGGACTAGTCGTGGAGACCCAGTACTTC. This sequence encodes CATRGGLVVETQYF.

The gene calls are TRBV7-2 and TRBJ2-7; TRBD1 aligns across 7 bases. Germline V gene sequence: CDR1 SGHTA, CDR2 FQGNSA. V lost 6 bases to trimming and J lost 0 bases; unmatched junction nucleotides: 8. The CDR3 totals 15 residues. The CDR3 sequence is CASSSHDRVSYEQYF. Here the CDR3 DNA reads TGTGCCAGCAGTTCTCACGACAGGGTCTCCTACGAGCAGTACTTC.

This clone was observed a single time. The genes are TRBV27 and TRBJ1-5; 9 nucleotides agree with TRBD1. The CDR3 spans 14 residues. The germline V gene encodes CDR1 MNHEY and CDR2 SMNVEV (reference sequence). V gave up 6 bases and J gave up 11 bases; unmatched junction bases: 11. The CDR3 DNA is TGTGCCAGCAGCCCGGACAGGGGCCCTCGGGCCCAGCATTTT. Translation: CASSPDRGPRAQHF.

The CDR3 coding sequence is TGTGCCAGCAGCGGGACGGGATCCTACAATGAGCAGTTCTTC. Its translation is CASSGTGSYNEQFF. This chain links TRBV6-2 or TRBV6-3 with TRBJ2-1, with D perhaps given as TRBD1 or TRBD2 (5 bases each). The CDR3 runs 14 residues. Germline lookup yields CDR1 MNHEY and CDR2 SVGEGT. V was cut by 6 bases and J by 1 base, with 10 bases left in between.